The 9 T cell receptor beta chains below all came from one sample that was sequenced in a study of somatic mutations in cytotoxic T cells in rheumatoid arthritis. Sequencing was performed with immunoSEQ multiplex PCR; in TCRdb, only in-frame clones are kept and a portion is missing. The sample includes tens of thousands of clones, 65% to 85% of them seen just once. Sample: CD8+ T cells sorted from blood. Every receptor here comes from an adult with rheumatoid arthritis.

This sequence joins TRBV18 and TRBJ1-2, with no clear D. Germline V gives CDR1 KGHSH, CDR2 LQKENI. The CDR3 has 15 amino acids. V shed 2 bases and J shed 1 base, with 11 bases lying between them. Here the CDR3 reads CASSPSSPHNYGYTF. CDR3 DNA sequence: TGTGCCAGCTCACCATCCAGTCCCCATAACTATGGCTACACCTTC.

The chain recombines TRBV9 with TRBJ2-2; no clear D gene. Per the germline V gene, CDR1 is SGDLS and CDR2 is YYNGEE. CDR3 length: 13 residues. Trimming took off 3 bases at V and 0 bases at J, with 3 bases between the two ends. The CDR3 DNA is TGTGCCAGCAGCGACACGAACACCGGGGAGCTGTTTTTT. This encodes CASSDTNTGELFF. Complete variable domain (other parts from reference TRBV9 and TRBJ2-2): DSGVTQTPKHLITATGQRVTLRCSPRSGDLSVYWYQQSLDQGLQFLIQYYNGEERAKGNILERFSAQQFPDLHSELNLSSLELGDSALYFCASSDTNTGELFFGEGSRLTVL.

The rearrangement joins TRBV7-9 to TRBJ1-2; a weak D match, TRBD1 (6 bases). V was cut by 6 bases and J by 5 bases, with 13 bases left in between. Germline V gene lookup returns CDR1 SEHNR and CDR2 FQNEAQ (reference sequence). The length of the CDR3 is 13 residues. The CDR3 sequence is CASRAGVGYGYTF. The CDR3 nucleotides read TGTGCCAGCAGAGCAGGGGTTGGATATGGCTACACCTTC. The whole variable domain, filled in from reference TRBV7-9 and TRBJ1-2, reads DTGVSQNPRHKITKRGQNVTFRCDPISEHNRLYWYRQTLGQGPEFLTYFQNEAQLEKSRLLSDRFSAERPKGSFSTLEIQRTEQGDSAMYLCASRAGVGYGYTFGSGTRLTVV.

The chain couples TRBV7-2 to TRBJ2-2; perhaps TRBD1 as D (6 bases). Per the germline V gene, CDR1 is SGHTA and CDR2 is FQGNSA. With 5 bases removed from V and 6 bases from J, the gap between germline ends came to 19 bases. The CDR3 totals 16 residues. The CDR3 region is CASSLRVIRGSGELFF. As DNA, the CDR3 is TGTGCCAGCAGCCTCCGGGTTATCAGGGGATCCGGGGAGCTGTTTTTT.

This clone has more than one count but fewer than ten. The chain combines TRBV19 with TRBJ1-5, with no clear D. The CDR3 consists of 12 residues. Trimming removed 8 bases from V and 5 bases from J, with 10 bases in between. CDR1 is LNHDA, CDR2 SQIVND, per germline (reference sequence). CDR3: CASSRGDQPQHF. DNA of the CDR3: TGTGCCAGTTCCCGCGGGGATCAGCCCCAGCATTTT.

The chain links TRBV4-1 to TRBJ1-5; 9 bases are a match to TRBD1. Germline V CDR1 and CDR2: MGHRA, YSYEKL. This CDR3 contains 16 residues. Trimming at V came to 5 bases and at J to 6 bases, leaving 11 bases not matched to a gene. The CDR3 protein is CASSIRGDRARQPQHF. In DNA form, the CDR3 reads TGCGCCAGCAGCATCCGAGGGGACAGGGCCCGTCAGCCCCAGCATTTT.

This rearrangement joins TRBV5-1 to TRBJ1-2; no clear D. The germline V gene has CDR1 SGHRS and CDR2 YFSETQ. The CDR3 length is 14 residues. V lost 4 bases and J lost 0, with 10 bases in between. CDR3: CASSLNSANYGYTF. The CDR3 DNA is TGCGCCAGCAGCCTAAACAGTGCTAACTATGGCTACACCTTC.

With respect to this clone: Other DNA sequences in this specimen translate into the identical CDR3. This chain connects TRBV11-2 to TRBJ2-2, with 8 positions matching TRBD1. The CDR3 has 15 residues. Trimming removed 3 bases from V and 1 base from J; junction bases left unmatched: 1. Germline V gene lookup returns CDR1 SGHAT and CDR2 FQNNGV. As DNA, the CDR3 is TGTGCCAGCAGCTTCGGGACAGGGAACACCGGGGAGCTGTTTTTT. This codes for CASSFGTGNTGELFF.

The rearrangement uses TRBV6-1 and TRBJ2-3; D is perhaps TRBD2 (6 bases). V lost 1 base and J lost 2, with 13 bases in between. CDR3 length: 16 amino acids. Germline-derived CDR1 and CDR2 are MNHNS and SASEGT. Here the CDR3 reads CASSEVPGLLTDTQYF. The CDR3 DNA follows: TGTGCCAGCAGTGAAGTCCCGGGACTCCTCACAGATACGCAGTATTTT.